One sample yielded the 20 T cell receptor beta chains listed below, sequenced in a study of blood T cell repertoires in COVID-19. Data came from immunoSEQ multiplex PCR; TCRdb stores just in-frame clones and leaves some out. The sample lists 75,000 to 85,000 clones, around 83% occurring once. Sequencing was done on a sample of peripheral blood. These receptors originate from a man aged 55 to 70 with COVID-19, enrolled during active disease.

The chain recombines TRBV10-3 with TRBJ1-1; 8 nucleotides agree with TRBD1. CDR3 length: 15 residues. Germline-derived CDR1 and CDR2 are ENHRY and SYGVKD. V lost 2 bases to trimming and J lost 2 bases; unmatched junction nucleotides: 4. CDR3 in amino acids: CAISEPGQGNTEAFF. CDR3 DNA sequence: TGTGCCATCAGTGAGCCTGGACAGGGAAACACTGAAGCTTTCTTT.

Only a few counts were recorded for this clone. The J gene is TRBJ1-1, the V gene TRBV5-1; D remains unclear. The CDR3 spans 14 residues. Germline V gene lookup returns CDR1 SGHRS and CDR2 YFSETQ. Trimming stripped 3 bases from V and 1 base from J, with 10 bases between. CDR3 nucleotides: TGCGCCAGCAGCTGGTCCGGGGAGAACACTGAAGCTTTCTTT. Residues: CASSWSGENTEAFF.

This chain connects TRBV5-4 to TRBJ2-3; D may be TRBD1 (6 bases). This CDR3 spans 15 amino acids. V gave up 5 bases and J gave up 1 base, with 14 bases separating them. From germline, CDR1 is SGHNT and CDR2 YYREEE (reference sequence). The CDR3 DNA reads TGTGCCAGCAGGCTAGGGGCAGGGGGCACAGATACGCAGTATTTT. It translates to CASRLGAGGTDTQYF.

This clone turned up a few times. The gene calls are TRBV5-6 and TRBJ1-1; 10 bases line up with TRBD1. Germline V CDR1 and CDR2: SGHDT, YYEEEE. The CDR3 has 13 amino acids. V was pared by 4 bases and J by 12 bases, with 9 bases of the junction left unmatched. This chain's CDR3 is CASSNRGTGVTFF. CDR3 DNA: TGTGCCAGCAGCAACCGCGGGACAGGGGTAACTTTCTTT.

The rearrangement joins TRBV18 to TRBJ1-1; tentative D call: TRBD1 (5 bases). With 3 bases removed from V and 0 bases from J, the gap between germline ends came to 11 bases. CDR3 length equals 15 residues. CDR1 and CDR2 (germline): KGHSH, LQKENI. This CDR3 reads CASSPMTEMNTEAFF. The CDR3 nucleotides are TGTGCCAGCTCACCGATGACAGAGATGAACACTGAAGCTTTCTTT.

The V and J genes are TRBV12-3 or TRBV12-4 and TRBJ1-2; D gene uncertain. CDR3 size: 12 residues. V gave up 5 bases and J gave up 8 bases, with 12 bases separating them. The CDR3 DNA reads TGTGCCAGCAGTAAGGAGGGTTGGGGCTACACCTTC. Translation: CASSKEGWGYTF.

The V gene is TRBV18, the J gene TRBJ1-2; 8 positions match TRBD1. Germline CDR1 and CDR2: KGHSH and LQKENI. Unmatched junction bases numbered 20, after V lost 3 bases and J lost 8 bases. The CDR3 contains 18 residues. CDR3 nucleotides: TGTGCCAGCTCACCCGCTCCCGGGAGGACAGGGACAATATGGGGCTACACCTTC. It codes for CASSPAPGRTGTIWGYTF.

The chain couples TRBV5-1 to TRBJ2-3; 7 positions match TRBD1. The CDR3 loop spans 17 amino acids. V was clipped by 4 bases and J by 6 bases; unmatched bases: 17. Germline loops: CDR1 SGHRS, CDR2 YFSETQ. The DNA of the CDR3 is TGCGCCAGCAGCGGGCAGGGGACAGCTTCTCGTTTTGATACGCAGTATTTT. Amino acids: CASSGQGTASRFDTQYF.

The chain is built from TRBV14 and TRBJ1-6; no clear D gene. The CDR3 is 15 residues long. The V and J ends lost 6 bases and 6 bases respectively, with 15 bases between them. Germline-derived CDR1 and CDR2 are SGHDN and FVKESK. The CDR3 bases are TGTGCCAGCAGACAATCTCAGGCCCGTAATTCACCCCTCCACTTT. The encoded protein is CASRQSQARNSPLHF.

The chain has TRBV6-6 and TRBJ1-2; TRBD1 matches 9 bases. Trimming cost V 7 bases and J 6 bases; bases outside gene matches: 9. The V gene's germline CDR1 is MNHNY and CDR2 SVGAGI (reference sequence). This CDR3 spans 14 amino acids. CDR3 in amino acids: CASIRSGTGNGYTF. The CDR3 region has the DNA TGTGCCAGCATTCGGTCCGGGACAGGGAATGGCTACACCTTC.

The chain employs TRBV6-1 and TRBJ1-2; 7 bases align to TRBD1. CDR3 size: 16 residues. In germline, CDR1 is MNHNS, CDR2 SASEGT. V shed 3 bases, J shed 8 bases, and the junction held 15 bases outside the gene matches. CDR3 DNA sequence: TGTGCCAGCAGTGATCGGGACAGCCCCGGCGGAACCGGCTACACCTTC. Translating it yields CASSDRDSPGGTGYTF.

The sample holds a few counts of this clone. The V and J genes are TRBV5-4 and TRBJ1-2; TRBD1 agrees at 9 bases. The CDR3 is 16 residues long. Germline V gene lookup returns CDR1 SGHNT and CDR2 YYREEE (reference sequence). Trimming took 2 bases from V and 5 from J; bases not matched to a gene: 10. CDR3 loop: CASSFPPGQGGYGYTF. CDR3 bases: TGTGCCAGCAGCTTCCCCCCGGGACAGGGAGGGTATGGCTACACCTTC.

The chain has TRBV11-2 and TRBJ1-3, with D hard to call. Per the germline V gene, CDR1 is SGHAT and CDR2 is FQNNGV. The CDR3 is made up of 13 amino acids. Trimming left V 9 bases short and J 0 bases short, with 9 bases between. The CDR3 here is CASRLFSGNTIYF. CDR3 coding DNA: TGTGCCAGTAGACTCTTCTCTGGAAACACCATATATTTT.

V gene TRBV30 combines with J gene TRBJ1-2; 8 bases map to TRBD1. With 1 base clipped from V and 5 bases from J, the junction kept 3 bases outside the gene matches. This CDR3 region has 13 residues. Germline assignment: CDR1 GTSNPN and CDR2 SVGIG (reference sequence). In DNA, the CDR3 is TGTGCCTGGAGTGCCAGGACAGGGTATGGCTACACCTTC. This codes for CAWSARTGYGYTF.

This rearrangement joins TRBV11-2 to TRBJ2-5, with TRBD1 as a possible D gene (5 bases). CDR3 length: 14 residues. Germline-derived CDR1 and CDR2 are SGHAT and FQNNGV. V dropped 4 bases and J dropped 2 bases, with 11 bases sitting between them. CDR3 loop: CASSYVRVQETQYF. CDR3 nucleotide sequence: TGTGCCAGCAGCTACGTCAGGGTACAAGAGACCCAGTACTTC. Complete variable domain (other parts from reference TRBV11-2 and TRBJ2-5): EAGVAQSPRYKIIEKRQSVAFWCNPISGHATLYWYQQILGQGPKLLIQFQNNGVVDDSQLPKDRFSAERLKGVDSTLKIQPAKLEDSAVYLCASSYVRVQETQYFGPGTRLLVL.

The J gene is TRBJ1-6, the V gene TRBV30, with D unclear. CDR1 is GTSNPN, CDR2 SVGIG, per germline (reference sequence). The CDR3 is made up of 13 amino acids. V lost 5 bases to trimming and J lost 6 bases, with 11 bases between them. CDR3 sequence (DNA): TGTGCCTGGGGCCTTCGGTCTAATTCACCCCTCCACTTT. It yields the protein CAWGLRSNSPLHF.

Here the CDR3 reads CASSPPSSSGNTIYF. The CDR3 DNA sequence: TGCGCCAGCAGCCCCCCGTCCAGCTCTGGAAACACCATATATTTT. The chain uses TRBV5-1 and TRBJ1-3; D unclear. V shed 4 bases and J shed 0 bases, with 11 bases lying between them. From germline, CDR1 is SGHRS and CDR2 YFSETQ. The CDR3 is 15 residues long. Complete variable domain (other parts from reference TRBV5-1 and TRBJ1-3): KAGVTQTPRYLIKTRGQQVTLSCSPISGHRSVSWYQQTPGQGLQFLFEYFSETQRNKGNFPGRFSGRQFSNSRSEMNVSTLELGDSALYLCASSPPSSSGNTIYFGEGSWLTVV.

The CDR3 loop is CASTSGRGSYNEQFF. CDR3 sequence (DNA): TGTGCCAGTACTAGCGGGAGGGGGTCCTACAATGAGCAGTTCTTC. The chain uses TRBV19 and TRBJ2-1, with 12 bases lining up with TRBD2. Germline assignment: CDR1 LNHDA and CDR2 SQIVND (reference sequence). V was pared by 7 bases and J by 1 base, with 2 bases of the junction left unmatched. The CDR3 totals 15 residues.

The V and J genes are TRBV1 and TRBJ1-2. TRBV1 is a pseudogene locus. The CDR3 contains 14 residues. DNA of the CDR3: TGCACCAGCATCACCCTGCGGGGGGCAAGTGGCTACACCTTC. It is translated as CTSITLRGASGYTF.

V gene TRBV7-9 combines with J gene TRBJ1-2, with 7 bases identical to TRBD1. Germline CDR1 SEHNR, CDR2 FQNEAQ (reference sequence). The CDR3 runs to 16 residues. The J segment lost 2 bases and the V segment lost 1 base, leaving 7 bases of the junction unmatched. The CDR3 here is CASSLDVYRGNYGYTF. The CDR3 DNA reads TGTGCCAGCAGCTTAGATGTATACAGGGGAAACTATGGCTACACCTTC.